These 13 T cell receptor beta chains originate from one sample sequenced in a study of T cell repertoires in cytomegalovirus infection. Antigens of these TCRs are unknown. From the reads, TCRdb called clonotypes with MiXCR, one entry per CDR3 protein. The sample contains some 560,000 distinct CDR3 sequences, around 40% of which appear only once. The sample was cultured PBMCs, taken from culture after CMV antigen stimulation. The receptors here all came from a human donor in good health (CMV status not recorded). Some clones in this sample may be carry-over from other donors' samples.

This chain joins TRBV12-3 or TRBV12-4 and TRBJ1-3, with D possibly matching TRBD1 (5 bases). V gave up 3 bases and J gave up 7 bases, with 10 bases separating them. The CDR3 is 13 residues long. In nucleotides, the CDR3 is TGTGCCAGCAGTTTTTCAGGGATTAACACCATATATTTT. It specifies CASSFSGINTIYF.

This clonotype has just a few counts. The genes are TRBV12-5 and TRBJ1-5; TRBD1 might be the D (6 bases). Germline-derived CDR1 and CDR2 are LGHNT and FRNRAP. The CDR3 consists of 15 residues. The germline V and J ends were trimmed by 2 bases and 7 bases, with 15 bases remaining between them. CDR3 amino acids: CASGLSRRGDQPQHF. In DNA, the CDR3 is TGTGCTAGTGGTTTGAGCAGAAGGGGGGACCAGCCCCAGCATTTT.

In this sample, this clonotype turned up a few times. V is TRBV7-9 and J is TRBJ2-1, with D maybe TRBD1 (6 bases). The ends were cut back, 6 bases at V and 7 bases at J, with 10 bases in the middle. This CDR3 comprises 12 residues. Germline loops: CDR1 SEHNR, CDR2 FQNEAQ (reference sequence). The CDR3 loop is CASRQGSNEQFF. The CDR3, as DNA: TGTGCCAGCAGGCAGGGGTCTAATGAGCAGTTCTTC.

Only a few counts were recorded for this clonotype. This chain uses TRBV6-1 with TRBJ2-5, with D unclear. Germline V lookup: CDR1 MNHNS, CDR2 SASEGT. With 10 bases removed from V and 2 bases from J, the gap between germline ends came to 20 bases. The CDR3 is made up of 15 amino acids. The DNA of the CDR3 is TGTGCCACCGTCCGTTTTGGCAGTTTACAAGAGACCCAGTACTTC. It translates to CATVRFGSLQETQYF.

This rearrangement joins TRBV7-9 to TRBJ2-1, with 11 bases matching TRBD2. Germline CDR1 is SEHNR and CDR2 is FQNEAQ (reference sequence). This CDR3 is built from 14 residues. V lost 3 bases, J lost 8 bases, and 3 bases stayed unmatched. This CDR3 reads CASSFSGRVHEQFF. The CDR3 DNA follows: TGTGCCAGCAGCTTTAGCGGGAGGGTCCATGAGCAGTTCTTC.

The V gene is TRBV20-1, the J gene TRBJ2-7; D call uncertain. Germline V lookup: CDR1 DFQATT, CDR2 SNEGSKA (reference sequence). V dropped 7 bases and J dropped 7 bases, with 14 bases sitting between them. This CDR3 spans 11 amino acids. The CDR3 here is CSGIGLGEQYF. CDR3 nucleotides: TGCAGTGGGATAGGCTTGGGGGAGCAGTACTTC.

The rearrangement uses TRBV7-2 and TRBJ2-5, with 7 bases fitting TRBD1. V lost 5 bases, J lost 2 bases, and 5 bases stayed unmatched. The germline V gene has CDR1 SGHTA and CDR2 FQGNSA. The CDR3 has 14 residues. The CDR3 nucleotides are TGTGCCAGCAGCCAGGGACAGTCGCAAGAGACCCAGTACTTC. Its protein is CASSQGQSQETQYF.

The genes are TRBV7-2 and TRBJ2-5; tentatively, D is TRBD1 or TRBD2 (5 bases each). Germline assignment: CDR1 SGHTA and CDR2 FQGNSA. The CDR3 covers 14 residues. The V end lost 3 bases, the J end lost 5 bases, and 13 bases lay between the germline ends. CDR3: CASSFYPEGETQYF. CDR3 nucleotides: TGTGCCAGCAGCTTTTACCCAGAGGGGGAGACCCAGTACTTC.

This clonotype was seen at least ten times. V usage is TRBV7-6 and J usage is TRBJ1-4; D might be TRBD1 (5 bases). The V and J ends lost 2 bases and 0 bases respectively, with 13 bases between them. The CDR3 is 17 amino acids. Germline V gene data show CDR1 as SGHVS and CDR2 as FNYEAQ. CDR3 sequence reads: CASSLPWDVATNEKLFF. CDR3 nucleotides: TGTGCCAGCAGCTTACCCTGGGACGTTGCAACTAATGAAAAACTGTTTTTT. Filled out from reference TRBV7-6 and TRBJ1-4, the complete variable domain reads GAGVSQSPRYKVTKRGQDVALRCDPISGHVSLYWYRQALGQGPEFLTYFNYEAQQDKSGLPNDRFSAERPEGSISTLTIQRTEQRDSAMYRCASSLPWDVATNEKLFFGSGTQLSVL.

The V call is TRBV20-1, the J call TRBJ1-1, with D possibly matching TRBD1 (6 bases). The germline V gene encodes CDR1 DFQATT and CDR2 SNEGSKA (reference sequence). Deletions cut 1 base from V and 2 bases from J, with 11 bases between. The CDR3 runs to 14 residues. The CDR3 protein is CSARVGTINTEAFF. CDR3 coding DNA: TGCAGTGCTAGAGTCGGGACAATTAACACTGAAGCTTTCTTT.

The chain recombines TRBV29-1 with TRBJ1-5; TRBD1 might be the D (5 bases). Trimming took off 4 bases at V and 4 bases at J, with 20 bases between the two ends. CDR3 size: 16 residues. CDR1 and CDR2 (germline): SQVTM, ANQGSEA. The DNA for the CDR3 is TGCAGCGTTGGAAGTCCGGGACCGGCTTCAAATCAGCCCCAGCATTTT. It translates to CSVGSPGPASNQPQHF.

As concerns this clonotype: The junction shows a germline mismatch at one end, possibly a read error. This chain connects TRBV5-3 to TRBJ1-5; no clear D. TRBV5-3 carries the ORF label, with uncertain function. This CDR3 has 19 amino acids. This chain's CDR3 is CASSLKFQEAVNSNQPRHF. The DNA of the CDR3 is TGTGCCAGCAGCTTGAAGTTCCAGGAGGCAGTTAATAGCAATCAGCCCCGGCATTTT.

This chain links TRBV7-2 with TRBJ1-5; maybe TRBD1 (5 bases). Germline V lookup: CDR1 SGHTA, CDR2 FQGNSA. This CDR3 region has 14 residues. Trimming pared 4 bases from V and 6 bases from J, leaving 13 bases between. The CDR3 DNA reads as TGTGCCAGCAGCTCAGCAGGGTTAGGTCAGCCCCAGCATTTT. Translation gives CASSSAGLGQPQHF.